Presented here are 6 T cell receptor beta chains from one specimen sequenced in a study of blood T cells in healthy people across ages. It was with a sample-barcoded 5' primer and a J-beta primer mix that a second PCR of about 6 to 11 cycles was run. One entry per CDR3 protein results from TCRdb running MiXCR on the 5' RACE reads. The profile shows over 950,000 distinct CDR3 sequences, roughly 51% of them singletons. Sequencing was done on a sample of blood. The receptors come from an older woman in good health.

This clonotype was detected a few times. The chain employs TRBV7-9 and TRBJ2-3; no firm D call. Trimming stripped 5 bases from V and 3 bases from J, with 15 bases between. Germline V gene lookup returns CDR1 SEHNR and CDR2 FQNEAQ (reference sequence). CDR3 size: 15 residues. CDR3 amino acids: CASSPSPGFTDTQYF. The CDR3 nucleotides read TGTGCCAGCAGCCCCTCTCCCGGGTTTACAGATACGCAGTATTTT.

The chain has TRBV11-2 and TRBJ2-6; D remains unclear. CDR1 is SGHAT, CDR2 FQNNGV, per germline. With 1 base removed from V and 1 base from J, the gap between germline ends came to 11 bases. CDR3 length: 17 amino acids. The CDR3 DNA reads as TGTGCCAGCAGCTTAGGGCCGGTGCTTTCTGGGGCCAACGTCCTGACTTTC. The encoded protein is CASSLGPVLSGANVLTF.

About this clonotype: The germline gene is not matched at one end of the junction; a read error may be the cause. This sequence joins TRBV28 and TRBJ2-3; 11 bases are shared with TRBD2. The length of the CDR3 is 16 residues. Germline values: CDR1 MDHEN, CDR2 SYDVKM. In nucleotides, the CDR3 is TGCGCCAGCAGTATCTCACTAGCGGGAGTTAGAGATACGCAGTATTTT. Translation gives CASSISLAGVRDTQYF.

The chain links TRBV20-1 to TRBJ2-5; 9 bases are shared with TRBD1. Germline loops: CDR1 DFQATT, CDR2 SNEGSKA (reference sequence). The V segment lost 0 bases and the J segment 5 bases; nucleotides outside the gene matches: 13. This CDR3 has 17 amino acids. In DNA form, the CDR3 reads TGCAGTGCTAGAGAGGCCGGGACAGGGCTAATGGGGGAGACCCAGTACTTC. This encodes CSAREAGTGLMGETQYF.

CDR3: CASSQDGRPPPDEQFF. The CDR3, as DNA: TGTGCCAGCAGCCAAGATGGGCGTCCCCCCCCCGATGAGCAGTTCTTC. This chain uses TRBV4-2 with TRBJ2-1; no firm D call. V shed 0 bases and J shed 8 bases, with 17 bases lying between them. The CDR3 spans 16 residues. Per germline, CDR1 LGHNA and CDR2 YNFKEQ.

The chain is built from TRBV7-8 and TRBJ2-7, with 10 bases lining up with TRBD2. CDR1 is SGHVS and CDR2 is FQNEAQ in the germline V gene. Trimming at V came to 6 bases and at J to 0 bases, leaving 5 bases not matched to a gene. CDR3 length: 15 amino acids. CDR3 in DNA: TGTGCCAGCAGACCCGGGACTAGCGTCTCCTACGAGCAGTACTTC. The encoded protein is CASRPGTSVSYEQYF.